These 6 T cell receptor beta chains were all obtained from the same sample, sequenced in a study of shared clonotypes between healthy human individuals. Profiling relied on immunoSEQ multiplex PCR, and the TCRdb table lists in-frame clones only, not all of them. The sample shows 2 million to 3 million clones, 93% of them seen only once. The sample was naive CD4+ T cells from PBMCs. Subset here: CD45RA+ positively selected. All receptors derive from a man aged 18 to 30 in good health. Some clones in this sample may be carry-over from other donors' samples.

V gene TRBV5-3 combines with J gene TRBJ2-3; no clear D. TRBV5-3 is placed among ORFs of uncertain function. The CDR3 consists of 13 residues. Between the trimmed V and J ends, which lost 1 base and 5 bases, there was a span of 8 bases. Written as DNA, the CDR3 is TGTGCCAGAAGCTTGACGAGAGAAGATACGCAGTATTTT. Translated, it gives CARSLTREDTQYF.

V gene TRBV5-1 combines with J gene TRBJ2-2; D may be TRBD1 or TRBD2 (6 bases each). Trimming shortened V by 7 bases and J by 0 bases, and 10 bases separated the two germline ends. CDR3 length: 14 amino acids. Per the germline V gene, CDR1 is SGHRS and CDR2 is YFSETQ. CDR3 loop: CASGQRANTGELFF. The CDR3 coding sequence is TGCGCCAGCGGACAGCGGGCGAACACCGGGGAGCTGTTTTTT.

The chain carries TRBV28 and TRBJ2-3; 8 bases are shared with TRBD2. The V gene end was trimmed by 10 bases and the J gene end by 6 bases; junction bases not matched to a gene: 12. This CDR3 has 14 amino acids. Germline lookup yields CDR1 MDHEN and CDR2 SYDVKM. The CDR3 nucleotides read TGTGCCACCTTTCCGAGCGGGAGCGGGGATACGCAGTATTTT. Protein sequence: CATFPSGSGDTQYF.

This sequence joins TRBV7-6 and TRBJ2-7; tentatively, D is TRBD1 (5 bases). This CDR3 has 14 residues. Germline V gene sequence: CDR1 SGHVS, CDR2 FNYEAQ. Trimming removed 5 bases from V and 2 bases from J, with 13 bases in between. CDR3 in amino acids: CASSNGQIPYEQYF. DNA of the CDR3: TGTGCCAGCAGCAATGGACAAATCCCCTACGAGCAGTACTTC.

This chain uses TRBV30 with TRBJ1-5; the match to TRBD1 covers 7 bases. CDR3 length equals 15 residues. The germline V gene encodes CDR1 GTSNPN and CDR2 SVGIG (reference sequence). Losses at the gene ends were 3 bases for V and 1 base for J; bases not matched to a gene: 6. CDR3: CAWRTGTNSNQPQHF. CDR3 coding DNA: TGTGCCTGGAGGACAGGGACTAACAGCAATCAGCCCCAGCATTTT.

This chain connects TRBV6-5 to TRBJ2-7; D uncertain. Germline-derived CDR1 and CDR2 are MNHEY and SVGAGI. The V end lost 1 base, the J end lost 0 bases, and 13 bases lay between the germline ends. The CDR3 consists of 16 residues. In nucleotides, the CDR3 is TGTGCCAGCAGTTACTACCTCCCCCTAAGCTCCTACGAGCAGTACTTC. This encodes CASSYYLPLSSYEQYF.